This record concerns one TCR beta chain sequence. This clone showed up just a few times. Which antigen it targets is not known. Base quality data are lacking; no much larger clone is found one base away. These data belong to a study of blood T cell repertoires in COVID-19 (dated by TCRdb to 2018 to 2021). With regard to the full study: Samples covering the acute and convalescent phases of COVID-19 were provided by collaborators in the United States, Italy and Spain. The prospective study material was composed of cDNA or gDNA derived from T cells, B-cell-depleted T cells, or PBMCs. Where available, HLA class I and class II types were obtained from metadata supplied by the sample provider rather than from assay-based typing. The dataset comprised deeply sampled blood TCRbeta repertoires from subjects exposed to, actively infected with, or recovered from COVID-19. The samples were drawn from two sources: the first 160 participants of the ongoing ImmuneRACE study, and 1,000 to 1,500 subjects contributed by 6 global collaborators. The sample metadata nearly always contained a de-identified subject ID, COVID-19 status, age in years and sex. The repertoires were made available in a free public database intended to serve as a resource for research on the immune response to SARS-CoV-2. Study-level results and caveats: The amount of clinical and demographic metadata varied by source and participant and was provided uncurated.

The collaborating institutions used their own protocols to collect whole blood in K2EDTA tubes. Collaborator samples were shipped for TCRbeta analysis as frozen whole blood, isolated PBMCs, or DNA extracted from either sample type. TCRbeta CDR3 regions were amplified from genomic DNA using the immunoSEQ Assay, a bias-controlled multiplex PCR. Turning to the authors' computational methods: Nucleated cell counts per sample were estimated from amplification of reference gene primers within the assay. To quantify the absolute abundance of each unique TCRbeta CDR3 rearrangement, sequence reads were collapsed and filtered. Productive Simpson clonality was computed per sample as the square root of Simpson's diversity index over productive rearrangements. Here the immuneACCESS table is served through TCRdb, limited to in-frame sequences with V and J called. Missing clones are a known gap in these copies; in checked studies unresolved V genes cover under half, and the rest lacks a known reason. The V and J calls and clone size are taken from that table; D and trimming were inferred from the DNA. Across this sample there are 150,000 or so clones, with more than 80% seen only once. Roughly 15% of the sample is held by the ten biggest clonotypes.

Sequencing used peripheral blood. This TCR came from a woman between 40 and 50 years old with acute or convalescent COVID-19.

The nucleotides read TGTGCCAGCAGCTTATCCGGGGGACTAGCGGGGGACTCCTACGAGCAGTACTTC. The translation is CASSLSGGLAGDSYEQYF. The chain joins TRBV7-9 to TRBJ2-7, with 14 bases matching TRBD2. V lost 2 bases and J lost 0 bases, and the count of bases not matched to a germline gene is 6. CDR1 and CDR2, per the germline V gene (reference sequence), are SEHNR and FQNEAQ. From the cysteine up to the phenylalanine, the CDR3 has a length of 18 residues. The only DNA kept is the CDR3, 54 bases in frame from the first base.